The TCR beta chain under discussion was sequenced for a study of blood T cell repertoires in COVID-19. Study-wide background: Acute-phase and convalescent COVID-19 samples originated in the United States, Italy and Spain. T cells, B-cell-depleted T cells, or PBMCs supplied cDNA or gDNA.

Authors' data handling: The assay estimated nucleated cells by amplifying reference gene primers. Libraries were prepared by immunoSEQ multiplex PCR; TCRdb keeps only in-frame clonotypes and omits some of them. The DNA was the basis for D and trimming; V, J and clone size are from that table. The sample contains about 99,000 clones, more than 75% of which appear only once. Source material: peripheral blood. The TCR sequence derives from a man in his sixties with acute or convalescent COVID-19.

The CDR3 here is CASSLSGDQPQHF. The CDR3 DNA sequence: TGTGCCAGCAGCTTATCGGGAGATCAGCCCCAGCATTTT. This chain uses TRBV11-2 with TRBJ1-5; D unclear. The CDR3 totals 13 residues. CDR1 SGHAT and CDR2 FQNNGV come from the germline V gene. Trimming cost V 2 bases and J 5 bases, with 7 bases left between them.